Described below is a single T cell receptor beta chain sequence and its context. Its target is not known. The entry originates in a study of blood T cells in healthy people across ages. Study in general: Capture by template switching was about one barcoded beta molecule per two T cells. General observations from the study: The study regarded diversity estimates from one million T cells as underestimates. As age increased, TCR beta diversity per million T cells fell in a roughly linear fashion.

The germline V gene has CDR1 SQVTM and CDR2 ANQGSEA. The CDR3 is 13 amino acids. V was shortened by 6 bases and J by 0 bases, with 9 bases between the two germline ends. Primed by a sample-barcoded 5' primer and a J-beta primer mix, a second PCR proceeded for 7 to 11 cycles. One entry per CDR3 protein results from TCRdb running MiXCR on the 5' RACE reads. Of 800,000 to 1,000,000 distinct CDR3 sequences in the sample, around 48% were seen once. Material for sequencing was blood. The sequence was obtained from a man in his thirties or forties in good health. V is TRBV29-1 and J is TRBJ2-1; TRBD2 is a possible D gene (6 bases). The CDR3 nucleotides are TGCAGCGTGCTAGCGAACTCCTACAATGAGCAGTTCTTC. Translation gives CSVLANSYNEQFF.